These T cell receptor beta chains were read from a single sample in a study of CD8 T cells in Susac syndrome. Each CDR3 protein gets one entry after TCRdb re-called the immunoSEQ multiplex PCR reads with MiXCR. The sample records 350,000 to 550,000 distinct CDR3 sequences, around 85% being singletons. Sequenced material: CD8+ T cells from PBMCs. Receptor source: a human donor with multiple sclerosis. Each CDR3 is given with its conserved first and last residue. Expanded clones get a size class; other rows say once, few or many, or leave the size out.

J gene: TRBJ1-4; V gene: TRBV6-1; clone size: NA; CDR3 protein: CASSTGAPRGSNEKLFF
J gene: TRBJ2-1; V gene: TRBV7-9; clone size: NA; CDR3 protein: CASSPGLSSIYNEQFF
J gene: TRBJ2-3; V gene: TRBV19; clone size: NA; CDR3 protein: CASSRGLSADTQYF
J gene: TRBJ2-3; V gene: TRBV6-5; clone size: NA; CDR3 protein: CASSSLDRGRGTDTQYF
J gene: TRBJ2-5; V gene: TRBV28; clone size: NA; CDR3 protein: CASSRLFLAGQETQYF
J gene: TRBJ1-4; V gene: TRBV19; clone size: NA; CDR3 protein: CASSQLGTPNEKLFF
J gene: TRBJ2-1; V gene: TRBV27; clone size: NA; CDR3 protein: CASSLFRGGEQFF
J gene: TRBJ2-7; V gene: TRBV30; clone size: NA; CDR3 protein: CAWSSGFYEQYF
J gene: TRBJ1-1; V gene: TRBV6-1; clone size: NA; CDR3 protein: CASSEAHSMNTEAFF
J gene: TRBJ2-7; V gene: TRBV4-1; clone size: few; CDR3 protein: CASSQGGDSSYEQYF
J gene: TRBJ2-3; V gene: TRBV29-1; clone size: NA; CDR3 protein: CSARVGQRDTQYF
J gene: TRBJ2-1; V gene: TRBV27; clone size: NA; CDR3 protein: CASSPGTGGNNEQFF
J gene: TRBJ2-1; V gene: TRBV5-6; clone size: NA; CDR3 protein: CASSTAGMGQFF
J gene: TRBJ2-1; V gene: TRBV27; clone size: NA; CDR3 protein: CASTYGTSSANEQFF
J gene: TRBJ2-2; V gene: TRBV19; clone size: NA; CDR3 protein: CASSIGAGETFRHTGELFF
J gene: TRBJ2-7; V gene: TRBV9; clone size: NA; CDR3 protein: CASSVVSYEQYF
J gene: TRBJ2-1; V gene: TRBV28; clone size: NA; CDR3 protein: CASRPPNVYNEQFF
J gene: TRBJ1-1; V gene: TRBV13; clone size: NA; CDR3 protein: CASSSTELELNTEAFF
J gene: TRBJ2-4; V gene: TRBV28; clone size: few; CDR3 protein: CASSFPGEAKNIQYF
J gene: TRBJ1-3; V gene: TRBV6-5; clone size: NA; CDR3 protein: CASSGRGSGNTIYF
J gene: TRBJ2-5; V gene: TRBV6-1; clone size: few; CDR3 protein: CASSKPLTLEGVQETQYF
J gene: TRBJ1-5; V gene: TRBV5-6; clone size: NA; CDR3 protein: CASSIASGMAMNQPQHF
J gene: TRBJ1-5; V gene: TRBV6-5; clone size: NA; CDR3 protein: CASSYSEDPDQPQHF
J gene: TRBJ1-1; V gene: TRBV4-1; clone size: NA; CDR3 protein: CASKIGTGGTEAFF
J gene: TRBJ2-2; V gene: TRBV29-1; clone size: NA; CDR3 protein: CSARGNTGELFF
J gene: TRBJ2-1; V gene: TRBV3-1; clone size: NA; CDR3 protein: CASSQDRFGRTVTYNEQFF
J gene: TRBJ2-1; V gene: TRBV9; clone size: NA; CDR3 protein: CASSVASADHEQFF
J gene: TRBJ1-1; V gene: TRBV7-4; clone size: NA; CDR3 protein: CASSPSPLGGEAFF